Shown below are 27 T cell receptor beta chains from a single sample sequenced in a study of OX40 agonist ivuxolimab in advanced cancers. Only in-frame clones appear in the TCRdb table, and some are missing; sequencing was by immunoSEQ multiplex PCR. Here the sample spans about 36,000 clones, approximately 84% being singletons. This specimen consisted of CD4+ or CD8+ T cells sorted from blood, obtained in a trial of the OX40 agonist ivuxolimab. The receptors originated from an adult with an advanced solid tumor such as melanoma, head and neck, liver or kidney cancer.

The sample holds one count of this clone. This chain joins TRBV4-2 and TRBJ1-1, with 7 bases aligning to TRBD1. This CDR3 contains 15 residues. The germline CDR1 and CDR2 sequences are LGHNA and YNFKEQ. The ends lost 2 bases at V and 4 bases at J; junction bases unmatched: 7. CDR3 nucleotides: TGTGCCAGCAGCCAAACAGGGGTCGGGGGCACTGAAGCTTTCTTT. Its translation is CASSQTGVGGTEAFF.

A few counts support this clone. The chain employs TRBV15 and TRBJ1-5; the D is unclear. CDR3 length equals 14 residues. Trimming removed 0 bases at V and 7 bases at J, with 10 bases between. Germline V gene data show CDR1 as LNHNV and CDR2 as YYDKDF (reference sequence). CDR3: CATSRESGEQPQHF. DNA of the CDR3: TGTGCCACCAGCAGAGAATCCGGGGAGCAGCCCCAGCATTTT. Filled out from reference TRBV15 and TRBJ1-5, the complete variable domain reads DAMVIQNPRYQVTQFGKPVTLSCSQTLNHNVMYWYQQKSSQAPKLLFHYYDKDFNNEADTPDNFQSRRPNTSFCFLDIRSPGLGDTAMYLCATSRESGEQPQHFGDGTRLSIL.

The chain recombines TRBV6-5 with TRBJ2-1, with D uncertain. Germline V gene data show CDR1 as MNHEY and CDR2 as SVGAGI. Trimming stripped 4 bases from V and 5 bases from J, with 12 bases between. The length of the CDR3 is 14 residues. DNA of the CDR3: TGTGCCAGCAGTTCCAGGTGGCTGGACAATGAGCAGTTCTTC. It specifies CASSSRWLDNEQFF.

J is TRBJ2-1 and V is TRBV6-6, with D possibly TRBD2 on 6 matching bases. In germline, CDR1 is MNHNY, CDR2 SVGAGI (reference sequence). The V and J ends lost 7 bases and 10 bases respectively, with 11 bases between them. The CDR3 runs to 11 residues. CDR3: CASTHGGEQFF. The CDR3 bases are TGTGCCAGCACCCACGGGGGAGAGCAGTTCTTC.

This clone was counted only a few times. The chain links TRBV7-9 to TRBJ1-2, with a tentative D call TRBD1 (5 bases). Trimming stripped 1 base from V and 6 bases from J, with 15 bases between. The CDR3 covers 15 residues. The germline gives CDR1 SEHNR, CDR2 FQNEAQ (reference sequence). The CDR3: CASSLGSGTKDGYTF. The DNA of the CDR3 is TGTGCCAGCAGCTTAGGATCAGGGACGAAGGATGGCTACACCTTC. The entire variable domain, with the rest obtained from reference TRBV7-9 and TRBJ1-2, is as follows: DTGVSQNPRHKITKRGQNVTFRCDPISEHNRLYWYRQTLGQGPEFLTYFQNEAQLEKSRLLSDRFSAERPKGSFSTLEIQRTEQGDSAMYLCASSLGSGTKDGYTFGSGTRLTVV.

The chain is built from TRBV2 and TRBJ2-7; D is undetermined. There are 12 residues in the CDR3. The V and J ends lost 9 bases and 0 bases respectively, with 9 bases between them. Germline-derived CDR1 and CDR2 are SNHLY and FYNNEI. DNA for the CDR3: TGTGCCAGGGCGCACAGCTCCTACGAGCAGTACTTC. It is translated as CARAHSSYEQYF.

The chain joins TRBV7-2 to TRBJ2-2, with no clear D. Trimming stripped 1 base from V and 0 bases from J, with 3 bases between. Germline V gene data show CDR1 as SGHTA and CDR2 as FQGNSA. The CDR3 contains 14 residues. In nucleotides, the CDR3 is TGTGCCAGCAGCTTAGACTCGAACACCGGGGAGCTGTTTTTT. It codes for CASSLDSNTGELFF.

This chain links TRBV5-5 with TRBJ2-3, with D maybe TRBD1 (6 bases). The germline V gene has CDR1 SGHKS and CDR2 YYEKEE (reference sequence). The germline V and J ends were trimmed by 1 base and 2 bases, with 11 bases remaining between them. This CDR3 is 15 amino acids long. The chain's CDR3 is CASSLTGIPTDTQYF. In nucleotides, the CDR3 is TGTGCCAGCAGCTTGACAGGGATCCCCACAGATACGCAGTATTTT.

Worth noting for this clone: One end of the junction fails to match germline, which may point to a read error. This CDR3 is also generated by other DNA sequences in the sample. This chain's CDR3 is CASSQDWLSGGANEQFF. CDR3 DNA sequence: TGCGCCAGCAGCCAAGATTGGCTTAGCGGGGGGGCCAATGAACAGTTCTTC. This chain joins TRBV4-3 and TRBJ2-1; 11 positions agree with TRBD2. This CDR3 spans 17 amino acids. Germline values: CDR1 LGHNA, CDR2 YSLEER.

This clone was observed a few times. The rearrangement joins TRBV6-1 to TRBJ2-1, with D unresolved. V lost 1 base, J lost 5 bases, and 6 bases lay in between. The CDR3 runs to 13 residues. Germline V gene lookup returns CDR1 MNHNS and CDR2 SASEGT. In DNA, the CDR3 is TGTGCCAGCAGTGAAGGAAGCCACAATGAGCAGTTCTTC. Its translation: CASSEGSHNEQFF.

The chain joins TRBV9 to TRBJ2-1; no clear D. V was clipped by 4 bases and J by 0 bases, with 11 bases between them. The CDR3 covers 15 residues. Germline V lookup: CDR1 SGDLS, CDR2 YYNGEE. CDR3 sequence reads: CASSSWLSSYNEQFF. CDR3 coding DNA: TGTGCCAGCAGCTCCTGGTTGAGCTCCTACAATGAGCAGTTCTTC.

This sequence joins TRBV27 and TRBJ2-7; D may be TRBD1 (5 bases). Germline-derived CDR1 and CDR2 are MNHEY and SMNVEV (reference sequence). The CDR3 is made up of 14 amino acids. V lost 2 bases to trimming and J lost 2 bases, with 10 bases between them. The CDR3 region is CASSLGQGPYEQYF. Here the CDR3 DNA reads TGTGCCAGCAGTTTAGGGCAGGGCCCCTACGAGCAGTACTTC.

The chain combines TRBV5-1 with TRBJ2-1; 8 positions agree with TRBD2. The V gene end was trimmed by 1 base and the J gene end by 0 bases; junction bases not matched to a gene: 3. The germline CDR1 and CDR2 sequences are SGHRS and YFSETQ. The CDR3 covers 16 residues. Here the CDR3 DNA reads TGCGCCAGCAGCTTGATTAGCGGGGACTCCTACAATGAGCAGTTCTTC. Protein sequence: CASSLISGDSYNEQFF.

The V gene is TRBV28, the J gene TRBJ2-3, with D unresolved. Germline assignment: CDR1 MDHEN and CDR2 SYDVKM. This CDR3 comprises 14 residues. The germline V and J ends were trimmed by 7 bases and 4 bases, with 15 bases remaining between them. The CDR3 protein is CASTPSSVADTQYF. CDR3 nucleotide sequence: TGTGCCAGCACTCCGTCCAGTGTCGCAGATACGCAGTATTTT.

V usage is TRBV6-6 and J usage is TRBJ2-3, with TRBD2 as a possible D gene (5 bases). V dropped 2 bases and J dropped 3 bases, with 12 bases sitting between them. The CDR3 is 15 residues long. Per the germline V gene, CDR1 is MNHNY and CDR2 is SVGAGI (reference sequence). The CDR3 DNA is TGTGCCAGCAGTTACAATCAGCTAGCAACAGATACGCAGTATTTT. This sequence encodes CASSYNQLATDTQYF.

The gene calls are TRBV6-6 and TRBJ1-4; a weak D match, TRBD1 (5 bases). Germline V lookup: CDR1 MNHNY, CDR2 SVGAGI (reference sequence). V dropped 4 bases and J dropped 7 bases, with 13 bases sitting between them. This CDR3 comprises 14 residues. CDR3 nucleotide sequence: TGTGCCAGCAGTTCGGACACGGAGGGTGAAAAACTGTTTTTT. Translating gives CASSSDTEGEKLFF.

The V gene is TRBV27, the J gene TRBJ2-5; D gene ambiguous. From germline, CDR1 is MNHEY and CDR2 SMNVEV (reference sequence). Trimming shortened V by 3 bases and J by 4 bases, and 6 bases separated the two germline ends. The CDR3 sequence is 12 residues long. Here the CDR3 DNA reads TGTGCCAGCAGTTTTAGGGTAGAGACCCAGTACTTC. This encodes CASSFRVETQYF.

The gene calls are TRBV6-1 and TRBJ1-5; D ambiguous. Trimming took 7 bases from V and 0 from J, leaving 10 bases between them. The CDR3 is 14 amino acids. Germline V CDR1 and CDR2: MNHNS, SASEGT. CDR3 nucleotide sequence: TGTGCCAGCATGCAGTTTTATAGCAATCAGCCCCAGCATTTT. Amino acid sequence: CASMQFYSNQPQHF.

The genes are TRBV4-2 and TRBJ1-1; the D gene is possibly TRBD1 (5 bases). The CDR3 is 15 residues long. Germline-derived CDR1 and CDR2 are LGHNA and YNFKEQ. Between the trimmed V and J ends, which lost 1 base and 5 bases, there was a span of 14 bases. The CDR3 nucleotides read TGTGCCAGCAGCCAAGTGGGGGTAACGGGAACTGAAGCTTTCTTT. This encodes CASSQVGVTGTEAFF.

The CDR3 reads CASSIDLSSGVSYNEQFF. The CDR3 nucleotides read TGTGCCAGTAGTATAGATCTCTCTAGCGGGGTCTCCTACAATGAGCAGTTCTTC. The chain has TRBV19 and TRBJ2-1; TRBD2 agrees at 9 bases. V lost 0 bases and J lost 0; bases outside the gene matches: 6. Germline CDR1 reads LNHDA; CDR2 reads SQIVND (reference sequence). CDR3 length: 18 amino acids. Full variable domain (remainder filled in from reference TRBV19 and TRBJ2-1): DGGITQSPKYLFRKEGQNVTLSCEQNLNHDAMYWYRQDPGQGLRLIYYSQIVNDFQKGDIAEGYSVSREKKESFPLTVTSAQKNPTAFYLCASSIDLSSGVSYNEQFFGPGTRLTVL.

The genes are TRBV6-6 and TRBJ2-1; 7 bases agree with TRBD2. Germline V gene data show CDR1 as MNHNY and CDR2 as SVGAGI (reference sequence). The trim removed 8 bases at V and 2 bases at J, leaving 3 bases unmatched. The length of the CDR3 is 13 residues. CDR3 protein: CASQAGTYNEQFF. The CDR3 DNA reads as TGTGCCAGCCAAGCGGGAACCTACAATGAGCAGTTCTTC.

The chain is built from TRBV5-1 and TRBJ1-2; no firm D call. Germline CDR1 reads SGHRS; CDR2 reads YFSETQ. V lost 3 bases to trimming and J lost 7 bases, with 16 bases between them. CDR3 length: 14 amino acids. The CDR3 bases are TGCGCCAGCAGCTCTGGAGGGTGGCGGACTGGCTACACCTTC. Its protein product is CASSSGGWRTGYTF.

This clone was observed a single time. The V gene is TRBV27, the J gene TRBJ2-1; the D is unclear. Germline V lookup: CDR1 MNHEY, CDR2 SMNVEV (reference sequence). The germline V and J ends were trimmed by 5 bases and 8 bases, with 19 bases remaining between them. The CDR3 has 15 residues. Here the CDR3 reads CASSPPLGQADEQFF. The CDR3, as DNA: TGTGCCAGCAGTCCGCCTTTGGGTCAAGCCGATGAGCAGTTCTTC.

The V call is TRBV9, the J call TRBJ2-5; D call uncertain. The germline CDR1 and CDR2 sequences are SGDLS and YYNGEE. V was clipped by 3 bases and J by 2 bases, with 8 bases between them. The length of the CDR3 is 13 residues. This CDR3 is CASSGGSQETQYF. CDR3 coding DNA: TGTGCCAGCAGCGGGGGATCTCAAGAGACCCAGTACTTC.

This clone was detected once. This chain uses TRBV6-5 with TRBJ2-2; D gene uncertain. The CDR3 runs to 15 residues. The germline V and J ends were trimmed by 3 bases and 7 bases, with 15 bases remaining between them. The germline V gene has CDR1 MNHEY and CDR2 SVGAGI. The CDR3 here is CASSYDPLGVGELFF. The CDR3 bases are TGTGCCAGCAGTTATGACCCCCTGGGTGTCGGGGAGCTGTTTTTT.

The chain combines TRBV15 with TRBJ2-1; unclear D gene. With 1 base removed from V and 0 bases from J, the gap between germline ends came to 7 bases. The CDR3 totals 15 residues. From germline, CDR1 is LNHNV and CDR2 YYDKDF (reference sequence). The CDR3 DNA sequence: TGTGCCACCAGCAGAGCGGTTGGCTCCTACAATGAGCAGTTCTTC. Translation: CATSRAVGSYNEQFF.

The chain carries TRBV21-1 and TRBJ2-7. TRBV21-1 is a known pseudogene. The CDR3 consists of 15 residues. The CDR3 sequence: CASPQGGGGFYEQYF. The CDR3 nucleotides are TGTGCCAGCCCCCAAGGGGGAGGAGGGTTTTACGAGCAGTACTTC.